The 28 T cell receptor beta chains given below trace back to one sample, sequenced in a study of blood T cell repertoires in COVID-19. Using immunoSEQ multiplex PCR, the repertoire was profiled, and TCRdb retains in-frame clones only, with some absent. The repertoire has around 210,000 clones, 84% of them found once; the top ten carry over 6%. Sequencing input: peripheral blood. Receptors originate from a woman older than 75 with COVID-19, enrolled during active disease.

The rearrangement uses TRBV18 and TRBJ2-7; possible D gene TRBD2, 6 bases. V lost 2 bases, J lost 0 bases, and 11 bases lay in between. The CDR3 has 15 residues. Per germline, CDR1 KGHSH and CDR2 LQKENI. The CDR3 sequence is CASSPGTELSYEQYF. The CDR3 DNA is TGTGCCAGCTCACCAGGGACTGAACTCTCCTACGAGCAGTACTTC.

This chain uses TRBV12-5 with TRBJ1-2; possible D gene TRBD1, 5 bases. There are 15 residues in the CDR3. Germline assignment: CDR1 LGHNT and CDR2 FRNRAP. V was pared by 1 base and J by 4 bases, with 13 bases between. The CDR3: CASGLAQGRIYGYTF. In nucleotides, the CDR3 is TGTGCTAGTGGTTTGGCCCAGGGTCGAATCTATGGCTACACCTTC.

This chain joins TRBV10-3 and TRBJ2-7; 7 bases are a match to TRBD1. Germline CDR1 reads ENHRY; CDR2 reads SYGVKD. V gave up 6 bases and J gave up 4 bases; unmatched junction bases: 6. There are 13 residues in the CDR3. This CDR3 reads CAIRVTGEYEQYF. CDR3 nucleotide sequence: TGTGCCATCAGGGTAACAGGGGAGTACGAGCAGTACTTC.

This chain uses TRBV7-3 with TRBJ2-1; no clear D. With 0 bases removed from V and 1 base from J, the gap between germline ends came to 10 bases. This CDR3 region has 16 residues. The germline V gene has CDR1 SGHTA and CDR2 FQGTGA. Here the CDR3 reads CASSLTSTRSYNEQFF. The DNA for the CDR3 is TGTGCCAGCAGCTTAACGAGCACGAGATCCTACAATGAGCAGTTCTTC. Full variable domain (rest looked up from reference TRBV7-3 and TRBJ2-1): GAGVSQTPSNKVTEKGKYVELRCDPISGHTALYWYRQSLGQGPEFLIYFQGTGAADDSGLPNDRFFAVRPEGSVSTLKIQRTERGDSAVYLCASSLTSTRSYNEQFFGPGTRLTVL.

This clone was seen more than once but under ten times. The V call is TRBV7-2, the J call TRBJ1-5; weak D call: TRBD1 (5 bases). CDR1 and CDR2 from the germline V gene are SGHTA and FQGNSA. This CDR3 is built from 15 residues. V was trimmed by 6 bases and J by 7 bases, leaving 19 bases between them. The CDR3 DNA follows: TGTGCCAGCAGACCCCCTGGAGGTCGGGGGCAGCCCCAGCATTTT. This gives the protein CASRPPGGRGQPQHF. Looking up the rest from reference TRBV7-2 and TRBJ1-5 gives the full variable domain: GAGVSQSPSNKVTEKGKDVELRCDPISGHTALYWYRQSLGQGLEFLIYFQGNSAPDKSGLPSDRFSAERTGGSVSTLTIQRTQQEDSAVYLCASRPPGGRGQPQHFGDGTRLSIL.

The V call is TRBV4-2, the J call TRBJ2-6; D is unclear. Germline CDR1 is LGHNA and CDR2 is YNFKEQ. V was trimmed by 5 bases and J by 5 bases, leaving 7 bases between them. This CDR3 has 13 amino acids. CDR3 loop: CASSDFRANVLTF. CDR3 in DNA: TGTGCCAGCAGCGACTTCAGGGCCAACGTCCTGACTTTC.

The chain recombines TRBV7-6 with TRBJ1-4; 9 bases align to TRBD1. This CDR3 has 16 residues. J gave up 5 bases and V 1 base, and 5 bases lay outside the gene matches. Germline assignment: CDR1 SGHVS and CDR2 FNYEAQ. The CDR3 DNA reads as TGTGCCAGCAGCTTAGGTCTCGGGACAGGGAATGAAAAACTGTTTTTT. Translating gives CASSLGLGTGNEKLFF. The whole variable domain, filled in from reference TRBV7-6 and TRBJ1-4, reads GAGVSQSPRYKVTKRGQDVALRCDPISGHVSLYWYRQALGQGPEFLTYFNYEAQQDKSGLPNDRFSAERPEGSISTLTIQRTEQRDSAMYRCASSLGLGTGNEKLFFGSGTQLSVL.

The DNA for the CDR3 is TGTGCCAGCAGCTTCGACAAGAACACTGAAGCTTTCTTT. It is translated as CASSFDKNTEAFF. The chain recombines TRBV3-1 (or the pseudogene TRBV3-2) with TRBJ1-1; D gene unclear. The germline V gene encodes CDR1 LGHDT and CDR2 YNNKEL (reference sequence). V dropped 5 bases and J dropped 1 base, with 8 bases sitting between them. The CDR3 loop spans 13 amino acids.

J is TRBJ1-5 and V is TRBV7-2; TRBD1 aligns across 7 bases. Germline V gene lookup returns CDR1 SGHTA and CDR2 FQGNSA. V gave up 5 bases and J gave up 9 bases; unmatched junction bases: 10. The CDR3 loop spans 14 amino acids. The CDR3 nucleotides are TGTGCCAGCAGCAGAGATGGGCAGGGGGGGCCCCAGCATTTT. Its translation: CASSRDGQGGPQHF.

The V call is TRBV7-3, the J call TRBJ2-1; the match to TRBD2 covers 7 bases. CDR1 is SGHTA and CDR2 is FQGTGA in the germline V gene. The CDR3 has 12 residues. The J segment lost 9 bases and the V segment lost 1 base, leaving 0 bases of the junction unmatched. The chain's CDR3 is CASSLREGEQFF. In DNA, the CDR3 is TGTGCCAGCAGCTTAAGGGAGGGTGAGCAGTTCTTC.

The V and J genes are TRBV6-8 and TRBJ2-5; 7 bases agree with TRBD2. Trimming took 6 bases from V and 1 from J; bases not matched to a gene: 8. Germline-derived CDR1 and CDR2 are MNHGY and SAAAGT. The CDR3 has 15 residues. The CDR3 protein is CASRVRDYLQETQYF. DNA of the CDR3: TGTGCCAGCAGGGTCCGGGACTACCTCCAAGAGACCCAGTACTTC.

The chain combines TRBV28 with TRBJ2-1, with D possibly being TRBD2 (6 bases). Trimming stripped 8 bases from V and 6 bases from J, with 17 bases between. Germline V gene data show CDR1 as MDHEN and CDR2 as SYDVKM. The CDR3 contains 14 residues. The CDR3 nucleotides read TGTGCCAGCGGCATGTACGGGAGTACCAATGAGCAGTTCTTC. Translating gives CASGMYGSTNEQFF.

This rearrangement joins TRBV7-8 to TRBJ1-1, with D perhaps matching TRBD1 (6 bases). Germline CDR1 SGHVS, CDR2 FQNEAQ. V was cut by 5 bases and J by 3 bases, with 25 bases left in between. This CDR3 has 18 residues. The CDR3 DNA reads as TGTGCCAGCAGCCCAAATCGTTTGGGGGCGCAAGTCGACACTGAAGCTTTCTTT. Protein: CASSPNRLGAQVDTEAFF.

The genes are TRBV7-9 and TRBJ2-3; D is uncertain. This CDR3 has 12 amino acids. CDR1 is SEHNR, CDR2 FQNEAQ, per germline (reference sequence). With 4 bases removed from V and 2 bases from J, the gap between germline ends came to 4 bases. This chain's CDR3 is CASSSYTDTQYF. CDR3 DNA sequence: TGTGCCAGCAGCTCCTACACAGATACGCAGTATTTT.

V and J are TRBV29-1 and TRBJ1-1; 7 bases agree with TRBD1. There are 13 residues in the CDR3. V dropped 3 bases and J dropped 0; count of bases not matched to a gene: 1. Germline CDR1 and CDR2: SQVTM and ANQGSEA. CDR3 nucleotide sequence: TGCAGCGTTGACAGGGGGGTGAACACTGAAGCTTTCTTT. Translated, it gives CSVDRGVNTEAFF.

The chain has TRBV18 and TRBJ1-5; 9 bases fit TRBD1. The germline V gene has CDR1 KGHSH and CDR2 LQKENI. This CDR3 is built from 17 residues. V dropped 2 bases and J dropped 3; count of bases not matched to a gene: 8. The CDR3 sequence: CASSPIGGQGTNQPQHF. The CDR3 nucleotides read TGTGCCAGCTCACCAATAGGGGGACAGGGCACCAATCAGCCCCAGCATTTT.

As DNA, the CDR3 is TGCGCCAGCAGCGAGGGAAGCCAAGAGACCCAGTACTTC. Its translation is CASSEGSQETQYF. The V call is TRBV5-1, the J call TRBJ2-5; TRBD2 is a possible D gene (5 bases). CDR3 length: 13 residues. V dropped 4 bases and J dropped 1 base, with 8 bases sitting between them. Germline CDR1 reads SGHRS; CDR2 reads YFSETQ.

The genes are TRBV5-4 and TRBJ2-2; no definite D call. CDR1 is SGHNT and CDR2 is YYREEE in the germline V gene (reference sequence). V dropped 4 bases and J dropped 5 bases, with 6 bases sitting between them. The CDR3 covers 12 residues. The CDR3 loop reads CASSSLTGELFF. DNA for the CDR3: TGTGCCAGCAGCAGCCTAACCGGGGAGCTGTTTTTT. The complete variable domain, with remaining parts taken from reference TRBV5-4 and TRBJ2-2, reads ETGVTQSPTHLIKTRGQQVTLRCSSQSGHNTVSWYQQALGQGPQFIFQYYREEENGRGNFPPRFSGLQFPNYSSELNVNALELDDSALYLCASSSLTGELFFGEGSRLTVL.

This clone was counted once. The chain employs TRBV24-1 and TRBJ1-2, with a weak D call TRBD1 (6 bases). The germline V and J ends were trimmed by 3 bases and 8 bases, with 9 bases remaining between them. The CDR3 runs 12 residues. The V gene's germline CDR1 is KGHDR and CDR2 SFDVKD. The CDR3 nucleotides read TGTGCCACCAGTGATACAGGGCTCGGCTACACCTTC. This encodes CATSDTGLGYTF.

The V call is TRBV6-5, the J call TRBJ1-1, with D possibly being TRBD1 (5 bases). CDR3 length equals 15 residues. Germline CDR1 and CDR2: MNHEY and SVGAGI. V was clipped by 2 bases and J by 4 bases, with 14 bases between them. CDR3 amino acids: CASSYSRGMGTEAFF. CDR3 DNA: TGTGCCAGCAGTTACAGTAGGGGCATGGGCACTGAAGCTTTCTTT.

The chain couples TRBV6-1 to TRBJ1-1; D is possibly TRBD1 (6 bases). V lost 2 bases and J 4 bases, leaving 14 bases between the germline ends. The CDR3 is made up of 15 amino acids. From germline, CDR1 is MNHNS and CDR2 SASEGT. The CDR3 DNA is TGTGCCAGCAGTGAAAATTGGGGGGGCTTCACTGAAGCTTTCTTT. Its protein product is CASSENWGGFTEAFF.

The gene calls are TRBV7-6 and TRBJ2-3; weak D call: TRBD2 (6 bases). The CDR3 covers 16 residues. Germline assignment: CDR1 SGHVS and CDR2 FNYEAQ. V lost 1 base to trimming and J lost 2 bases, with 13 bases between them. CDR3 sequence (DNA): TGTGCCAGCAGCTTAGGGGGTAGCGGAACCACAGATACGCAGTATTTT. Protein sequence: CASSLGGSGTTDTQYF.

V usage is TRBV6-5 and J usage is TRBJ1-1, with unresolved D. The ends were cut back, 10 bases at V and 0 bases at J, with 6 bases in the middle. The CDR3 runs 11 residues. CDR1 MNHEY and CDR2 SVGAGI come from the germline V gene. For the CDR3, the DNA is TGTGCCACCGCGATGAACACTGAAGCTTTCTTT. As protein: CATAMNTEAFF.

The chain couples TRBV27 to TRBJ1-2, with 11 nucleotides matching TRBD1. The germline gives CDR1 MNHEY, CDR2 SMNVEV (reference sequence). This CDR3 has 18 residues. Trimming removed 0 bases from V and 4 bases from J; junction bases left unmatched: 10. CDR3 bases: TGTGCCAGCAGTTTATCGGGGCACGGGGGACAGGGGGGCTATGGCTACACCTTC. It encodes CASSLSGHGGQGGYGYTF.

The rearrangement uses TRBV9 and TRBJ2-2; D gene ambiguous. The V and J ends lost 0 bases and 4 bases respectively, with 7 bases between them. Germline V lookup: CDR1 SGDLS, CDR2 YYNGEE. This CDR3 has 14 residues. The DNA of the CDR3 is TGTGCCAGCAGCGTAGGAACGGTCACCGGGGAGCTGTTTTTT. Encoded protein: CASSVGTVTGELFF.

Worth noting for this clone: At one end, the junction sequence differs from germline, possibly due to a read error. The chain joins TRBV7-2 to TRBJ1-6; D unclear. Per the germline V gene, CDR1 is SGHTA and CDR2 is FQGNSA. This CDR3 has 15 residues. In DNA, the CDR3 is TGTGCCAGCAGCTTATATCGGGAAGCGCTTTCACGCCTCCACTTT. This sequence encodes CASSLYREALSRLHF.

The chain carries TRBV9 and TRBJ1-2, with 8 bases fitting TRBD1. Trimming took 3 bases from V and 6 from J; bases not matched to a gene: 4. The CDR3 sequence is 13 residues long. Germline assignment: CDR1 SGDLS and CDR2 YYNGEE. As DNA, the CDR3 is TGTGCCAGCAGCGCGGACAGGGCGAATGGCTACACCTTC. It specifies CASSADRANGYTF.

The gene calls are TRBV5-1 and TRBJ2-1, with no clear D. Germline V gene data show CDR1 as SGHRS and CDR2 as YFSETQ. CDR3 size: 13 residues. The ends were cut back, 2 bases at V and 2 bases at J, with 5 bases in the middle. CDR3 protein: CASSFEPYNEQFF. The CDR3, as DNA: TGCGCCAGCAGCTTTGAGCCCTACAATGAGCAGTTCTTC.